These 12 T cell receptor beta chains share one sample of origin, sequenced in a study of shared clonotypes between healthy human individuals. The repertoire was sequenced with immunoSEQ multiplex PCR; TCRdb's copy has only in-frame clones and lacks some. Here the sample spans hundreds of thousands of clones, about 95% being singletons. CD45RO-negative cells were positively selected for CCR7, leaving out terminally differentiated effector memory CD45RA+ cells. The sample consisted of naive CD8+ T cells sorted from blood. These receptors all stem from a woman younger than 45 in good health.

The chain employs TRBV10-3 and TRBJ2-7; TRBD2 is a possible D gene (6 bases). The germline V gene encodes CDR1 ENHRY and CDR2 SYGVKD. The CDR3 totals 18 residues. Trimming took 3 bases from V and 2 from J, leaving 23 bases between them. CDR3 in DNA: TGTGCCATCAGTGAATCGCGACCAGGAGGGGACTGGACCTACGAGCAGTACTTC. This gives the protein CAISESRPGGDWTYEQYF.

The chain employs TRBV5-6 and TRBJ2-1, with D hard to call. The germline V and J ends were trimmed by 1 base and 9 bases, with 8 bases remaining between them. In germline, CDR1 is SGHDT, CDR2 YYEEEE. This CDR3 comprises 12 residues. CDR3 nucleotides: TGTGCCAGCAGCTTGATTGGGGTTGAGCAGTTCTTC. The encoded protein is CASSLIGVEQFF. Complete variable domain (other parts from reference TRBV5-6 and TRBJ2-1): DAGVTQSPTHLIKTRGQQVTLRCSPKSGHDTVSWYQQALGQGPQFIFQYYEEEERQRGNFPDRFSGHQFPNYSSELNVNALLLGDSALYLCASSLIGVEQFFGPGTRLTVL.

This clone appeared a single time. This chain connects TRBV27 to TRBJ2-7; a weak D match, TRBD2 (5 bases). The V end lost 5 bases, the J end lost 5 bases, and 10 bases lay between the germline ends. The CDR3 loop spans 12 amino acids. Germline lookup yields CDR1 MNHEY and CDR2 SMNVEV (reference sequence). The CDR3 region is CASSTLGDEQYF. The CDR3 DNA reads TGTGCCAGCAGTACCCTCGGGGACGAGCAGTACTTC.

J is TRBJ2-7 and V is TRBV2, with D possibly being TRBD2 (5 bases). V was cut by 5 bases and J by 7 bases, with 12 bases left in between. Germline CDR1 reads SNHLY; CDR2 reads FYNNEI. This CDR3 spans 12 amino acids. This CDR3 reads CASSRTSLEQYF. DNA of the CDR3: TGTGCCAGCAGTCGGACTTCGCTGGAGCAGTACTTC. Complete variable domain (other parts from reference TRBV2 and TRBJ2-7): EPEVTQTPSHQVTQMGQEVILRCVPISNHLYFYWYRQILGQKVEFLVSFYNNEISEKSEIFDDQFSVERPDGSNFTLKIRSTKLEDSAMYFCASSRTSLEQYFGPGTRLTVT.

The genes are TRBV30 and TRBJ1-1, with D perhaps TRBD1 (5 bases). Trimming took 2 bases from V and 1 from J, leaving 11 bases between them. This CDR3 is built from 14 residues. Germline CDR1 reads GTSNPN; CDR2 reads SVGIG (reference sequence). The CDR3 spells CAWSWDAENTEAFF. The CDR3 coding sequence is TGTGCCTGGAGTTGGGACGCTGAGAACACTGAAGCTTTCTTT.

A few counts support this clone. The sample holds other DNA sequences that translate to the same CDR3. The gene calls are TRBV20-1 and TRBJ1-2; no clear D. The CDR3 covers 10 residues. Germline loops: CDR1 DFQATT, CDR2 SNEGSKA (reference sequence). With 0 bases removed from V and 7 bases from J, the gap between germline ends came to 3 bases. The CDR3 here is CSARDGGYTF. The CDR3 bases are TGCAGTGCTAGAGATGGTGGCTACACCTTC.

This chain uses TRBV28 with TRBJ1-5, with 7 bases matching TRBD1. Per the germline V gene, CDR1 is MDHEN and CDR2 is SYDVKM. The CDR3 runs 15 residues. V dropped 6 bases and J dropped 7; count of bases not matched to a gene: 12. The DNA of the CDR3 is TGTGCCAGCAGCGACCCCCGACAGGGCCCCCAGCCCCAGCATTTT. Amino acid sequence: CASSDPRQGPQPQHF.

This chain joins TRBV5-1 and TRBJ2-7; 9 bases match TRBD1. Looked up from germline, CDR1 is SGHRS and CDR2 is YFSETQ. After removal of 3 bases from V and 7 bases from J, the junction contained 5 bases not matched to a gene. The CDR3 covers 13 residues. The CDR3 DNA is TGCGCCAGCAGCTGGGACAGGGTAAAAGAGCAGTACTTC. It translates to CASSWDRVKEQYF.

The gene calls are TRBV30 and TRBJ2-4; D call uncertain. The V end was cut by 2 bases, the J end by 8 bases, with 10 bases between. Germline V gene lookup returns CDR1 GTSNPN and CDR2 SVGIG (reference sequence). This CDR3 is 12 amino acids long. The CDR3 is CAWSFRMDIQYF. CDR3 in DNA: TGTGCCTGGAGTTTCCGAATGGACATTCAGTACTTC.

The CDR3 DNA reads as TGTGCCAGTAGTATGTCCGCGAACACTGAAGCTTTCTTT. This sequence encodes CASSMSANTEAFF. J is TRBJ1-1 and V is TRBV19; D is unresolved. The germline V gene encodes CDR1 LNHDA and CDR2 SQIVND (reference sequence). This CDR3 is built from 13 residues. V was cut by 3 bases and J by 1 base, with 6 bases left in between.

V usage is TRBV5-5 and J usage is TRBJ1-2, with 7 bases fitting TRBD1. V trimming: 1 base; J trimming: 3 bases; junction bases outside the gene matches: 15. In germline, CDR1 is SGHKS, CDR2 YYEKEE (reference sequence). CDR3 length: 18 residues. The CDR3 here is CASSLKPRGESWDYGYTF. The CDR3 nucleotides read TGTGCCAGCAGCTTGAAACCCAGGGGGGAATCGTGGGACTATGGCTACACCTTC.

The rearrangement uses TRBV11-2 and TRBJ2-1; TRBD2 agrees at 8 bases. The CDR3 covers 11 residues. Germline values: CDR1 SGHAT, CDR2 FQNNGV. The V gene end was trimmed by 5 bases and the J gene end by 11 bases; junction bases not matched to a gene: 2. CDR3 DNA: TGTGCCAGCAGCCGTAGCGGGAAGCAGTTCTTC. Residues: CASSRSGKQFF.